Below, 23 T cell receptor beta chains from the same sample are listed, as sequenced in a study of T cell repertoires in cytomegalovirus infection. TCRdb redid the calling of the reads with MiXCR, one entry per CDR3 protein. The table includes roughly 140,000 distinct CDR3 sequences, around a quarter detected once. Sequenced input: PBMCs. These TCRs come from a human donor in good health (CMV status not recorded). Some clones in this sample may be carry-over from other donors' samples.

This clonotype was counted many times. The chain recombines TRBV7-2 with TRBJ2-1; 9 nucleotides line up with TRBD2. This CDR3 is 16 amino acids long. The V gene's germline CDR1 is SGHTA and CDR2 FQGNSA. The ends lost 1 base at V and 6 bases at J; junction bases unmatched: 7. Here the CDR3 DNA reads TGTGCCAGCAGCTTAGGCCGACTAGCGGCCATCAATGAGCAGTTCTTC. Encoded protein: CASSLGRLAAINEQFF.

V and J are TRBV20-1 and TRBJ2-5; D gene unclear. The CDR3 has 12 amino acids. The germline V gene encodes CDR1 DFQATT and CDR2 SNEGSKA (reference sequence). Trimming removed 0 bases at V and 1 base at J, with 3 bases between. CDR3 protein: CSARDSQETQYF. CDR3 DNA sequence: TGCAGTGCTAGAGATAGCCAAGAGACCCAGTACTTC.

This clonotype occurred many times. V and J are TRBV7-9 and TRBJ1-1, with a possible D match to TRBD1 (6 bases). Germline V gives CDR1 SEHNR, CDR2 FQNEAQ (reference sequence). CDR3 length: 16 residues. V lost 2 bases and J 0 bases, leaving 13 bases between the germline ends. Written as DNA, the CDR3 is TGTGCCAGCAGCTTATACCCCAGGGGCTTGAACACTGAAGCTTTCTTT. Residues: CASSLYPRGLNTEAFF.

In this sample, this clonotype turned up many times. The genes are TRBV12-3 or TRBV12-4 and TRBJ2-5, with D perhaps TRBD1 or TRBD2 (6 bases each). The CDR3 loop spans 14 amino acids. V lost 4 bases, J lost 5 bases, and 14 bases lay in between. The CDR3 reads CASSWGRGQETQYF. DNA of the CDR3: TGTGCCAGCAGTTGGGGACGGGGGCAGGAGACCCAGTACTTC.

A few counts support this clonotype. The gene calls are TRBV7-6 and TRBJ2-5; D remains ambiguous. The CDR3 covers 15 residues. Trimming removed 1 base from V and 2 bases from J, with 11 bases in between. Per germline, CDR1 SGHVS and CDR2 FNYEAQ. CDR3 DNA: TGTGCCAGCAGCTTAGAACTCCAGCAACAAGAGACCCAGTACTTC. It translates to CASSLELQQQETQYF.

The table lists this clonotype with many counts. The CDR3 loop reads CASSPAGEAYEQYF. The CDR3 coding sequence is TGTGCCAGCAGCCCAGCGGGAGAGGCCTACGAGCAGTACTTC. V gene TRBV7-2 combines with J gene TRBJ2-7, with 8 bases identical to TRBD2. V was clipped by 5 bases and J by 2 bases; unmatched bases: 5. This CDR3 spans 14 amino acids. Germline V CDR1 and CDR2: SGHTA, FQGNSA. The whole variable domain, remainder taken from reference TRBV7-2 and TRBJ2-7, is GAGVSQSPSNKVTEKGKDVELRCDPISGHTALYWYRQSLGQGLEFLIYFQGNSAPDKSGLPSDRFSAERTGGSVSTLTIQRTQQEDSAVYLCASSPAGEAYEQYFGPGTRLTVT.

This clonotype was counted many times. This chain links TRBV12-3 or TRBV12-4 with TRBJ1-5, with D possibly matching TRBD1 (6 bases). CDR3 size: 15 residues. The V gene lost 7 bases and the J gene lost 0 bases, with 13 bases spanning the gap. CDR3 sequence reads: CASKRQDHSNQPQHF. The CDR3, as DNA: TGTGCCAGCAAACGACAGGACCATAGCAATCAGCCCCAGCATTTT.

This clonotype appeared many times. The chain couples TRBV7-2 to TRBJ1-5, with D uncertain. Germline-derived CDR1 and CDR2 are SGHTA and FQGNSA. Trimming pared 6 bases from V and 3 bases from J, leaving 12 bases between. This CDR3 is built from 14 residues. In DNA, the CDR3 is TGTGCCAGCAGTCAAACGGGTTACAATCAGCCCCAGCATTTT. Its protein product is CASSQTGYNQPQHF.

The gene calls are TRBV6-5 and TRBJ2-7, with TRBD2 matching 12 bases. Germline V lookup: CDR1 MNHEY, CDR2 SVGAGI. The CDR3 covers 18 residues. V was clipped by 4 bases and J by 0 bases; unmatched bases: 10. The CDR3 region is CASSSRTSGDYVSYEQYF. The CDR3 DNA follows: TGTGCCAGCAGTTCCCGGACTAGCGGGGATTACGTCTCCTACGAGCAGTACTTC.

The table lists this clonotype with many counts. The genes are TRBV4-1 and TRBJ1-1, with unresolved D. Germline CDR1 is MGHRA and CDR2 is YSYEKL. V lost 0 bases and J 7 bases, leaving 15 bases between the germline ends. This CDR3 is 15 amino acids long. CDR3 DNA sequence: TGCGCCAGCAGCCAAGATGACCAGCTCCTGGGTGAAGCTTTCTTT. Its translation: CASSQDDQLLGEAFF.

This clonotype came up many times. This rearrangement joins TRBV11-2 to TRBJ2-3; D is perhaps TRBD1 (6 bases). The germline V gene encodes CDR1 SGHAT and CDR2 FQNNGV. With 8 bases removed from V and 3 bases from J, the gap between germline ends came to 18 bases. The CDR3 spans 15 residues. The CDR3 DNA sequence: TGTGCCAGCGACGTGGGGACACCTTTTACAGATACGCAGTATTTT. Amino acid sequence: CASDVGTPFTDTQYF.

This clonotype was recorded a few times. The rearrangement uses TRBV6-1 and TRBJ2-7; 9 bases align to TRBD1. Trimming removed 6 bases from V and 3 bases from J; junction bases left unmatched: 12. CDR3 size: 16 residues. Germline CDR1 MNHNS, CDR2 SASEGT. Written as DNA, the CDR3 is TGTGCCAGCAGGCGTGGACAGGGGATTGAATTCTACGAGCAGTACTTC. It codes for CASRRGQGIEFYEQYF.

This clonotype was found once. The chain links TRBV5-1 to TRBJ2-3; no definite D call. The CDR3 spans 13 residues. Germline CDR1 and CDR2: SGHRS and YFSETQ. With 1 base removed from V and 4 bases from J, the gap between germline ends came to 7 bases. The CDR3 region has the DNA TGCGCCAGCAGCTTGAGAAGGGCAGATACGCAGTATTTT. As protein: CASSLRRADTQYF.

CDR3 coding DNA: TGCAGTGCGCGAAGAATGAACACTGAAGCTTTCTTT. Translated, it gives CSARRMNTEAFF. The chain carries TRBV20-1 and TRBJ1-1; D uncertain. The CDR3 spans 12 residues. Trimming left V 6 bases short and J 0 bases short, with 8 bases between. Germline CDR1 and CDR2: DFQATT and SNEGSKA (reference sequence).

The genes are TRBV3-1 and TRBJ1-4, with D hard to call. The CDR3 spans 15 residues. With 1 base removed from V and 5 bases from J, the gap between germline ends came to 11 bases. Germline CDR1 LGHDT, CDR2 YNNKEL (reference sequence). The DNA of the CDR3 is TGTGCCAGCAGCCAAGTAACAGCGAACAATGAAAAACTGTTTTTT. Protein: CASSQVTANNEKLFF.

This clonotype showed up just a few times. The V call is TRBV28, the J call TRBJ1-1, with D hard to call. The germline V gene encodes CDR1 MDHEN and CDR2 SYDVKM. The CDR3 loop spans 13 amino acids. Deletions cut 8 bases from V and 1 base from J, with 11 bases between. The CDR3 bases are TGTGCCAGCTCCCAGGCAGCGAACACTGAAGCTTTCTTT. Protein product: CASSQAANTEAFF.

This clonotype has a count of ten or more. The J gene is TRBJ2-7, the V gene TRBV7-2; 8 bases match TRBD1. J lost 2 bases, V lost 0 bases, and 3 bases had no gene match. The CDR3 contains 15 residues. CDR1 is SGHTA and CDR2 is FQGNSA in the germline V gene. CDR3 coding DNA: TGTGCCAGCAGCTTAGCCGGGACAGGTACCTACGAGCAGTACTTC. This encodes CASSLAGTGTYEQYF.

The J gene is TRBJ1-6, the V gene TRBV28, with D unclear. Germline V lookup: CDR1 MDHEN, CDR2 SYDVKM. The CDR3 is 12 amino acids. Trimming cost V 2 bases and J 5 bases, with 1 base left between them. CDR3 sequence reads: CASSLNNSPLHF. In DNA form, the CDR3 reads TGTGCCAGCAGTTTAAATAATTCACCCCTCCACTTT.

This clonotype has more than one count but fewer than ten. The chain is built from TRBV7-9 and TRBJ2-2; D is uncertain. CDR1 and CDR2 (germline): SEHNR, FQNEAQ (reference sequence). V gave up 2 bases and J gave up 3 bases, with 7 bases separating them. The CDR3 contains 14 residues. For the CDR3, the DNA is TGTGCCAGCAGCTTAAAGGTCTACACCGGGGAGCTGTTTTTT. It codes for CASSLKVYTGELFF.

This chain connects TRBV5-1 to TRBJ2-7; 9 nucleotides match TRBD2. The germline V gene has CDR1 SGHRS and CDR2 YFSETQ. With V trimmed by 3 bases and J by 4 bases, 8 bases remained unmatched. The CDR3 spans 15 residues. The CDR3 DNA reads TGCGCCAGCAGCTCCATTTCTAGCGGGGCATACGAGCAGTACTTC. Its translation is CASSSISSGAYEQYF.

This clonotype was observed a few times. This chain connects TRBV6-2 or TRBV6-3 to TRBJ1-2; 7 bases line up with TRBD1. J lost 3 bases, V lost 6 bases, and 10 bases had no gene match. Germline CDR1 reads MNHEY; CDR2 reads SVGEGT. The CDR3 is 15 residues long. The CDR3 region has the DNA TGTGCCAGCAGAAACGGGGACAGCGCCTACTATGGCTACACCTTC. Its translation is CASRNGDSAYYGYTF.

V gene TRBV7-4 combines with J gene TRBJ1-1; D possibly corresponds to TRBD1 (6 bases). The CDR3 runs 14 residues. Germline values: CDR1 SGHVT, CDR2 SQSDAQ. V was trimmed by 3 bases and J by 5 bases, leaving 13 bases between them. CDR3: CASSFTSGVTEAFF. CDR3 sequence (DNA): TGTGCCAGCAGCTTTACTTCAGGGGTGACTGAAGCTTTCTTT.

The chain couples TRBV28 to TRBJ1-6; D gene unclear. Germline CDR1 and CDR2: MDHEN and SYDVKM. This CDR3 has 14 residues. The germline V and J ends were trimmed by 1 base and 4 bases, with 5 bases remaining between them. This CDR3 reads CASSLSMYNSPLHF. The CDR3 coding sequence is TGTGCCAGCAGTTTATCAATGTATAATTCACCCCTCCACTTT.